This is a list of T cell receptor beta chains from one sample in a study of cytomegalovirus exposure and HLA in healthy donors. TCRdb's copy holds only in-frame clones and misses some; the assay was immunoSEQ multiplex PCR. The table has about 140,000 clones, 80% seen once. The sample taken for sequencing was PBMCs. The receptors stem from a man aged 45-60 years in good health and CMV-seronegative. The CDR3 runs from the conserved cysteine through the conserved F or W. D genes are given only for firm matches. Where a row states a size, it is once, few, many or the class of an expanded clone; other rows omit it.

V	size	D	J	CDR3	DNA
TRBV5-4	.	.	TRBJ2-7	CASSPPRQTGFYEQYF	TGTGCCAGCAGCCCACCCCGCCAGACAGGCTTCTACGAGCAGTACTTC
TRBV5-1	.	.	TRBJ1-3	CASSLEGDSGNTIYF	TGCGCCAGCAGCTTGGAAGGGGACTCTGGAAACACCATATATTTT
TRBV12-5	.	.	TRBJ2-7	CASGHRMGSSYEQYF	TGTGCTAGTGGTCATCGGATGGGCAGCTCCTACGAGCAGTACTTC
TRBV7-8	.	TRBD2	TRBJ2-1	CASSTLAGGPEQFF	TGTGCCAGCAGCACATTAGCGGGGGGGCCTGAGCAGTTCTTC
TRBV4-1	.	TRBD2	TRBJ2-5	CASSQETSTIAGLETQYF	TGCGCCAGCAGCCAAGAAACCTCCACAATAGCGGGGCTCGAGACCCAGTACTTC
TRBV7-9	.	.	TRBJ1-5	CSSSLRTEPQHF	TGTTCCAGCAGCCTAAGGACTGAGCCCCAGCATTTT
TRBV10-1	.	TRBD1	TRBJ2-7	CASSVTTGYEQYF	TGCGCCAGCAGTGTAACGACAGGGTACGAGCAGTACTTC
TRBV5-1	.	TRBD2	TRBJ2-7	CASSGSGSIYEQYF	TGCGCCAGCAGTGGTAGCGGGAGCATCTACGAGCAGTACTTC
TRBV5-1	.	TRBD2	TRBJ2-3	CASRLAGPDRTDTQYF	TGCGCCAGCAGACTAGCGGGGCCCGATCGCACAGATACGCAGTATTTT
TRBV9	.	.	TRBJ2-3	CASTAGVGNSGDTQYF	TGTGCCAGCACCGCAGGCGTCGGGAATTCGGGAGATACGCAGTATTTT
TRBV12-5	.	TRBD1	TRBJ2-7	CASGSTGQSPEQYF	TGTGCTAGTGGATCGACAGGGCAATCTCCCGAGCAGTACTTC
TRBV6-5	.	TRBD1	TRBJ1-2	CASSRGTGVDGYTF	TGTGCCAGCAGTAGAGGGACAGGGGTTGATGGCTACACCTTC
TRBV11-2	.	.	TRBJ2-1	CASRPAVSGWSVNEQFF	TGTGCCAGCAGACCGGCTGTCAGCGGGTGGTCGGTGAATGAGCAGTTCTTC
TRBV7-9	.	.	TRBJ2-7	CASSSVGGQIYEQYF	TGTGCCAGCAGCTCCGTGGGCGGACAGATCTACGAGCAGTACTTC
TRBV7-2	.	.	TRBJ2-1	CASSSRAGRQQFF	TGTGCCAGCAGCTCACGGGCGGGGCGGCAGCAGTTCTTC
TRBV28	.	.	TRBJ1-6	CASTGQGWDNSPLHF	TGTGCCAGCACCGGGCAGGGGTGGGACAATTCACCCCTCCACTTT
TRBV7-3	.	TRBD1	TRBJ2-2	CASSWDRGYTGELFF	TGTGCCAGCAGCTGGGACAGGGGATACACCGGGGAGCTGTTTTTT
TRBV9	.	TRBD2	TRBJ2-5	CASSVDGEGRQETQYF	TGTGCCAGCAGCGTAGACGGGGAGGGGCGCCAAGAGACCCAGTACTTC
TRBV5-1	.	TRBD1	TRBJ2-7	CASSANRGSDEQYF	TGCGCCAGCAGCGCGAACAGGGGAAGCGACGAGCAGTACTTC
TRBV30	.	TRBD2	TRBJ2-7	CARTKTSGRYEQYF	TGTGCCAGGACAAAGACTAGCGGGAGGTACGAGCAGTACTTC
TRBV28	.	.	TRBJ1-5	CASRTRGGWHF	TGTGCCAGCAGAACCCGAGGTGGGTGGCATTTT
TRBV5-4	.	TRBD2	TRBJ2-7	CASSLMGGTYEQYF	TGTGCCAGCAGCTTGATGGGGGGGACCTACGAGCAGTACTTC
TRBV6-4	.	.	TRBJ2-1	CASSRAGFDEQFF	TGTGCCAGCTCCCGAGCCGGGTTCGATGAGCAGTTCTTC
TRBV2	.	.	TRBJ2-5	CASRGDTQETQYF	TGTGCCAGCAGGGGTGACACACAAGAGACCCAGTACTTC
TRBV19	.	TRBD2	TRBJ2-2	CASSMTSGRTGELFF	TGTGCCAGTAGTATGACTAGCGGGAGGACCGGGGAGCTGTTTTTT
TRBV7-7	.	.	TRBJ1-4	CASSLSRGPNEKLFF	TGTGCCAGCAGCTTAAGTAGGGGCCCTAATGAAAAACTGTTTTTT
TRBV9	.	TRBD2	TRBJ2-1	CASSSIEVLAGARRPYNEQFF	TGTGCCAGCAGCTCGATTGAGGTACTAGCGGGGGCCCGGAGGCCCTACAATGAGCAGTTCTTC
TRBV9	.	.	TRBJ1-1	CASSARRGFYSEAFF	TGTGCCAGCAGCGCCCGGAGGGGATTCTACTCTGAAGCTTTCTTT
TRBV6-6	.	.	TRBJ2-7	CASSRQYEQYF	TGTGCCAGCAGTAGACAGTACGAGCAGTACTTC
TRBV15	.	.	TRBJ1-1	CATSRDPYTEAFF	TGTGCCACCAGCAGAGACCCATACACTGAAGCTTTCTTT
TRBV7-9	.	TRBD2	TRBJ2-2	CASSLLAGGIGELFF	TGTGCCAGCAGCTTACTAGCGGGAGGAATCGGGGAGCTGTTTTTT
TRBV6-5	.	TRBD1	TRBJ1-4	CASSRGQGHEKLFF	TGTGCCAGCAGCCGCGGACAGGGACATGAAAAACTGTTTTTT
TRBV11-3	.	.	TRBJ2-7	CASSLEGGPYEQYF	TGTGCCAGCAGCTTAGAGGGGGGGCCCTACGAGCAGTACTTC
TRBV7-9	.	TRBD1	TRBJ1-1	CASSQGGTGLDTEAFF	TGTGCCAGCAGCCAGGGGGGGACAGGGCTCGACACTGAAGCTTTCTTT
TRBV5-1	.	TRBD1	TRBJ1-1	CASRFGQGEAFF	TGCGCCAGCAGATTTGGACAGGGTGAAGCTTTCTTT
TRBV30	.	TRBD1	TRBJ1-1	CAGDREIGNTEAFF	TGTGCCGGAGACAGGGAGATCGGGAACACTGAAGCTTTCTTT
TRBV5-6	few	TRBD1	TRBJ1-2	CASTRDRVGGYTF	TGTGCCAGCACCAGGGACAGGGTAGGCGGCTACACCTTC
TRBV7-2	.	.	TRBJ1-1	CASSLRAPGTEAFF	TGTGCCAGCAGCTTGAGGGCCCCGGGCACTGAAGCTTTCTTT
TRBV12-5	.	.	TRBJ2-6	CASDISGANVLTF	TGTGCTAGTGATATCTCTGGGGCCAACGTCCTGACTTTC
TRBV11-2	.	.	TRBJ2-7	CASSQIGAFYEQYF	TGTGCCAGCAGCCAGATAGGAGCCTTCTACGAGCAGTACTTC
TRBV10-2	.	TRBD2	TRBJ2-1	CASSEVVAGGEQFF	TGCGCCAGCAGTGAAGTCGTGGCGGGAGGCGAGCAGTTCTTC
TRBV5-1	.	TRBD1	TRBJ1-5	CASSIQGNQPQHF	TGCGCCAGCAGCATACAGGGGAATCAGCCCCAGCATTTT
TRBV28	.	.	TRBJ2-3	CASSLNKGADTQYF	TGTGCCAGCAGTTTAAATAAGGGGGCAGATACGCAGTATTTT
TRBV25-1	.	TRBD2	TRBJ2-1	CASSEEGGISYNEQFF	TGTGCCAGCAGTGAGGAGGGAGGGATATCCTACAATGAGCAGTTCTTC
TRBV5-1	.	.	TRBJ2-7	CASHMGSGAGYEQYF	TGCGCCAGCCATATGGGATCAGGGGCAGGCTACGAGCAGTACTTC
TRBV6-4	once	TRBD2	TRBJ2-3	CASSELAGTDTQYF	TGTGCCAGCAGTGAGCTAGCGGGTACCGATACGCAGTATTTT
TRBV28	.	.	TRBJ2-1	CASSLSQTNEQFF	TGTGCCAGCAGTTTATCCCAGACAAATGAGCAGTTCTTC
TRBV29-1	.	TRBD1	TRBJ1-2	CSVEDPDRGYGYTF	TGCAGCGTTGAAGATCCCGACAGGGGGTACGGCTACACCTTC
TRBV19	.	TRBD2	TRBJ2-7	CASSIGGGSSYEQYF	TGTGCCAGTAGTATAGGGGGCGGGAGCTCCTACGAGCAGTACTTC
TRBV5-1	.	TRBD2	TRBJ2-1	CASSPTSGGARNEQFF	TGCGCCAGCAGCCCGACTAGCGGGGGGGCCAGGAATGAGCAGTTCTTC
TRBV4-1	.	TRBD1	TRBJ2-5	CASSELRQGETQYF	TGCGCCAGCAGCGAGCTCCGACAGGGAGAGACCCAGTACTTC
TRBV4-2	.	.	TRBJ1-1	CASSQRTAGTEAFF	TGTGCCAGCAGCCAGAGGACAGCAGGCACTGAAGCTTTCTTT